Listed below are T cell receptor beta chains from one sample, sequenced in a study of cytomegalovirus exposure and HLA in healthy donors. Libraries were prepared by immunoSEQ multiplex PCR; TCRdb keeps only in-frame clonotypes and omits some of them. The sample contains roughly 200,000 clones, more than 75% of which appear only once. Sequenced material: PBMCs. Receptors originate from a man aged 25-45 years in good health and CMV-seropositive. Both conserved end residues are part of each CDR3. Fields, in order: CDR3 DNA, CDR3 protein, J gene, clone size, CDR3 length, D gene, V gene. A D gene is named only where the DNA matches it firmly. Rows give clone size only sometimes, using once, few, many, or a class for an expanded clone.

TGTGCCAGCAGCCTGACAAGCAATCAGCCCCAGCATTTT | CASSLTSNQPQHF | TRBJ1-5 | NA | 13 | NA | TRBV6-6
TGTGCCAGCAGCTTTCGGAGTAGCAATCAGCCCCAGCATTTT | CASSFRSSNQPQHF | TRBJ1-5 | NA | 14 | NA | TRBV5-6
TGTGCCAGCTCCAGGGAAGCTAATGAAAAACTGTTTTTT | CASSREANEKLFF | TRBJ1-4 | NA | 13 | NA | TRBV6-1
TGCGCCAGCAGTTCCCGGACAGTGAACACTGAAGCTTTCTTT | CASSSRTVNTEAFF | TRBJ1-1 | NA | 14 | NA | TRBV27
TGTGCCAGCAGGCCCTACAGTATCCGGGCCAAAAACATTCAGTACTTC | CASRPYSIRAKNIQYF | TRBJ2-4 | NA | 16 | NA | TRBV2
TGCAGTGCCAAGCCTGACAGGGAAGCTTTCTTT | CSAKPDREAFF | TRBJ1-1 | NA | 11 | NA | TRBV20-1
TGTGCCAGCAGCTGGGGCACAGATACGCAGTATTTT | CASSWGTDTQYF | TRBJ2-3 | NA | 12 | NA | TRBV5-6
TGTGCCAGCAGTTACTCGCCCGGGGGGGCGATGGGCTACACCTTC | CASSYSPGGAMGYTF | TRBJ1-2 | NA | 15 | NA | TRBV6-5
TGTGCCAGCAGCGAGACAGGAGGTCCGGGGGAGCAGTACTTC | CASSETGGPGEQYF | TRBJ2-7 | NA | 14 | NA | TRBV6-1
TGTGCCAGCAGCTTAGCCACGGAGCAGTTCTTC | CASSLATEQFF | TRBJ2-1 | NA | 11 | NA | TRBV11-2
TGCGCCAGCAGCTTGCGGGGAAACCCCTACGAGCAGTACTTC | CASSLRGNPYEQYF | TRBJ2-7 | once | 14 | NA | TRBV5-1
TGTGCCAGCAGCTTGTGGCAGGTCAATCAGCCCCAGCATTTT | CASSLWQVNQPQHF | TRBJ1-5 | NA | 14 | NA | TRBV5-6
TGTGCCAGCAGCTACGGACAGACCTACGAGCAGTACTTC | CASSYGQTYEQYF | TRBJ2-7 | NA | 13 | NA | TRBV13
TGTGCCAGCAGTAAACAGGGTCGAGACACTGAAGCTTTCTTT | CASSKQGRDTEAFF | TRBJ1-1 | NA | 14 | NA | TRBV2
TGTGCCAGCAGCTTAGAGGGGGGCGACGGGGCGCAGTTCTTC | CASSLEGGDGAQFF | TRBJ2-1 | NA | 14 | NA | TRBV11-1
TGTGCCAGCAGCTTCTTGGGAATCAATCAGCCCCAGCATTTT | CASSFLGINQPQHF | TRBJ1-5 | NA | 14 | NA | TRBV5-8
TGTGCCAGCACCTCAGGGGTGCGCGCTTTCTTT | CASTSGVRAFF | TRBJ1-1 | NA | 11 | NA | TRBV25-1
TGCAGCGTTTCAGGGGCCGATTTGAACACTGAAGCTTTCTTT | CSVSGADLNTEAFF | TRBJ1-1 | NA | 14 | NA | TRBV29-1
TGTGCCAGCAGCCTCACCACTACAGGGAGGCCACCCCTCCACTTT | CASSLTTTGRPPLHF | TRBJ1-6 | NA | 15 | NA | TRBV5-6
TGTGCCAGCAGCTTTATGGGGGACGCGGGATATGGCTACACCTTC | CASSFMGDAGYGYTF | TRBJ1-2 | NA | 15 | NA | TRBV7-2
TGTGCCAGCAGCCAGGGAAGCTCCTACGAGCAGTACTTC | CASSQGSSYEQYF | TRBJ2-7 | NA | 13 | NA | TRBV27
TGCAGCGTTGACGGGGGAGGGGAGGGTAGCACAGATACGCAGTATTTT | CSVDGGGEGSTDTQYF | TRBJ2-3 | NA | 16 | TRBD2 | TRBV29-1
TGTGCCAGCAGCTACCAGGGGAATTCACCCCTCCACTTT | CASSYQGNSPLHF | TRBJ1-6 | NA | 13 | NA | TRBV5-6
TGTGCCTGGCGACCAGCGAGGAATGAGCAGTTCTTC | CAWRPARNEQFF | TRBJ2-1 | NA | 12 | NA | TRBV30
TGTGCCAGCTCGGAGAAGGGGGTGCCCTCTGGGGCCAACGTCCTGACTTTC | CASSEKGVPSGANVLTF | TRBJ2-6 | once | 17 | NA | TRBV18
TGTGCCAGCAGCCGACTAGCGGGAGTCTACAATGAGCAGTTCTTC | CASSRLAGVYNEQFF | TRBJ2-1 | NA | 15 | TRBD2 | TRBV6-5
TGTGCCAGCAGTTCTTGGACAGGGACCAACACTGAAGCTTTCTTT | CASSSWTGTNTEAFF | TRBJ1-1 | NA | 15 | TRBD1 | TRBV28
TGTGCCAGCAGCTTGTCGGGACTAAGGAAAAATGAGCAGTTCTTC | CASSLSGLRKNEQFF | TRBJ2-1 | NA | 15 | TRBD2 | TRBV5-4
TGTGCCAGTCGCTCCGACCGCTACGAGCAGTACTTC | CASRSDRYEQYF | TRBJ2-7 | NA | 12 | NA | TRBV19